The T cell receptor (beta chain) under discussion was sequenced for a study of T cells after yellow fever vaccination (dated by TCRdb to the late 2010s). Broadly, across the study: The SMART-Seq v4 Ultra Low Input RNA kit was used to prepare libraries from fractions with low cell numbers. To follow T-cell clones before and after primary and booster YFV17D yellow fever vaccination, bulk TCR alpha and beta repertoires were sequenced over time. The cohort comprised two healthy male donors, one aged 18 to 29 and one aged 30 to 39 years. Bulk PBMC replicates and cell subsets were isolated from blood drawn at multiple timepoints before and after both primary and secondary immunization.

TCR cDNA was made using 5'RACE template switching, a step that added a universal primer site and unique molecular identifiers. cDNA synthesis was primed from both the TCR alpha and TCR beta constant segments. Libraries were amplified in two PCR steps, with sample barcodes and sequencing adapters added in the second step. Sequencing of libraries was performed on Illumina HiSeq 2500 (2x100 bp) or NovaSeq (2x150 bp). In the paper's pipeline: Demultiplexing of reads and collapsing into UMI consensus sequences were performed with MIGEC, and V(D)J alignment was carried out with MiXCR. Vaccine-responding clonotypes were identified with edgeR using replicate PBMC samples, with FDR below 0.01 and a log2 fold change above 5 up to day 15 being required. Each bulk clonotype received a CD4 or CD8 identity based on whether the sequenced CD4 or CD8 repertoire contained that clonotype at higher abundance. TCRdb ran its own pipeline on the public reads, namely fastp trimming at Q25 and MiXCR clone calling, and kept in-frame beta chains. CDR3 protein duplicates are merged, each entry listing the most common genes and DNA. V and J calls and clone size were set by TCRdb, not the authors. The sample data list 320,000 or so distinct CDR3 sequences, and roughly 8.3% of these were observed just once. The ten biggest clones cover around 17% of the sample.

On the study overall, not on this receptor specifically: After the booster, most of the clones that had expanded following primary vaccination were detected again (around 95% of CD4 and 80% to 90% of CD8), which suggests that memory was broadly maintained. Only a couple of donors were included in the study, so the extent to which the findings can be generalized is limited. Computational filtering was needed because FACS-sorted repertoires could contain abundant contaminating clonotypes from the bulk population. A small fraction of clonotypes showed up in both the CD4 and CD8 compartments, probably as a result of convergent recombination. Compared with the primary T-cell response, the secondary T-cell response was faster but weaker, reaching its peak on day 5 rather than on day 15.

Read against the paper, the sample's treatment or condition label means: live attenuated yellow fever vaccine strain. At every blood-draw timepoint, two biological replicates of bulk PBMCs were collected. PBMCs were isolated from peripheral blood using a standard Ficoll-Paque protocol. TriZol was used to extract RNA from bulk PBMCs, from CD4 and CD8 fractions, and from dextramer-positive and dextramer-negative fractions. The table lists this clonotype with a few counts. The target of this receptor is not known. Base qualities are not provided; no much larger clone lies one nucleotide away. Reading the germline V gene gives CDR1 MNHEY and CDR2 SVGEGT. The V end loses 6 bases and the J end loses 4 bases, and a stretch of 24 bases separates them. Counted from cysteine to phenylalanine, this CDR3 has 17 amino acids. Of all the DNA, just the CDR3 is kept, 51 bases in frame from base 1.

The specimen was PBMCs, collected about 41 days after the first yellow fever vaccination. The origin of this receptor is a young man who received the YFV17D yellow fever vaccine. The rearrangement combines TRBV6-2 or TRBV6-3 with TRBJ1-1; matching of 6 bases hints at TRBD1 as the D gene. The CDR3 reads CASRPKPGRLGATEAFF. Here is the DNA: TGTGCCAGCAGACCAAAACCGGGACGCCTGGGGGCCACTGAAGCTTTCTTT.